This T cell receptor beta chain was sequenced during a study of blood T cells in healthy people across ages. Study results and caveats: The study could not conclusively compare naive and antigen-experienced cells, given its unsorted PBMCs. Percentage of naive T cells showed a strong correlation with TCR beta diversity.

This clonotype was seen a handful of times. Its antigen is still unknown. Germline CDR1 reads SGHKS; CDR2 reads YYEKEE (reference sequence). The length of the CDR3 is 14 residues. The ends were cut back, 6 bases at V and 0 bases at J, with 12 bases in the middle. Primed by a sample-barcoded 5' primer and a J-beta primer mix, a second PCR proceeded for 7 to 11 cycles. TCRdb independently ran MiXCR on the 5' RACE reads; one entry per CDR3 protein. Here the sample spans hundreds of thousands of distinct CDR3 sequences, 30% to 45% being singletons. This TCR derives from a man between 18 and 29 years old in good health. V is TRBV5-5 and J is TRBJ1-1, with a tentative D call TRBD1 (6 bases). Material: blood. Here the CDR3 DNA reads TGTGCCAGCACCCGGAGGACAGTGAACACTGAAGCTTTCTTT. Its translation: CASTRRTVNTEAFF.